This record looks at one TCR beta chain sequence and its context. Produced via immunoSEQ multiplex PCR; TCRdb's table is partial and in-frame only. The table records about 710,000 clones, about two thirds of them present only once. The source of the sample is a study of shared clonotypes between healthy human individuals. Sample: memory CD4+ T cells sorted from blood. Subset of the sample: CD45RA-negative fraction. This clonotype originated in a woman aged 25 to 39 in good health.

CDR3 bases: TGTGCCAGCAGCCAAGCCGACGGGGGAGGGCAGACCCAGTACTTC. It encodes CASSQADGGGQTQYF. The chain combines TRBV7-9 with TRBJ2-5; 7 bases agree with TRBD2. CDR3 length equals 15 residues. The V segment lost 5 bases and the J segment 6 bases; nucleotides outside the gene matches: 12. The V gene's germline CDR1 is SEHNR and CDR2 FQNEAQ (reference sequence).